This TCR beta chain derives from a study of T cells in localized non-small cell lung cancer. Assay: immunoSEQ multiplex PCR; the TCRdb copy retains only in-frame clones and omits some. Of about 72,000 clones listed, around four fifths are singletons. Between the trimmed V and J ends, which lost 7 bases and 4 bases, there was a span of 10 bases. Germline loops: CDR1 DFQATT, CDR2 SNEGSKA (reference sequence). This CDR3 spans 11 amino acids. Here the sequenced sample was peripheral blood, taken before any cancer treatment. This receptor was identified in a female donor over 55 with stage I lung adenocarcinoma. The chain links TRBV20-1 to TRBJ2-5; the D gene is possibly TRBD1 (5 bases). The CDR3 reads CSVFRAETQYF. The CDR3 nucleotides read TGCAGTGTGTTCAGGGCAGAGACCCAGTACTTC.